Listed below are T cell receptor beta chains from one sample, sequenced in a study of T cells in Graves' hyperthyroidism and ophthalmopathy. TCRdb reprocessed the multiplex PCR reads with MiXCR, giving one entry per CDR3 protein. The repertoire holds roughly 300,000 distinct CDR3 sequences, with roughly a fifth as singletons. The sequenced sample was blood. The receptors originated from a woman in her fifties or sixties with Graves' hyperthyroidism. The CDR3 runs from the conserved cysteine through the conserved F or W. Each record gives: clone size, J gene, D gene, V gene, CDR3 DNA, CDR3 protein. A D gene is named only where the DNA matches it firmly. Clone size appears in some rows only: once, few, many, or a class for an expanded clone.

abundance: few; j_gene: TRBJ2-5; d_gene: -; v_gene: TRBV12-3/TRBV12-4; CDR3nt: TGTGCCAGCAGTTTTGATCAAGAGACCCAGTACTTC; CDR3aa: CASSFDQETQYF
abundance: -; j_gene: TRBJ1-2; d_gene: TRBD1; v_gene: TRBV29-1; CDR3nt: TGCAGCGTTGTCGGGACAGGAGCATATGGCTACACCTTC; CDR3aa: CSVVGTGAYGYTF
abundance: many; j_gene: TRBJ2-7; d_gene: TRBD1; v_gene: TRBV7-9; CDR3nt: TGTGCCAGCAGCCGGACAGGGTACGAGCAGTACTTC; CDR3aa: CASSRTGYEQYF
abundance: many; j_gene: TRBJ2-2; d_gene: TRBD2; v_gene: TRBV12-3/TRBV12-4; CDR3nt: TGTGCCAGCAGTTACGTCCTAGCGGGGTCGAACACCGGGGAGCTGTTTTTT; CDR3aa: CASSYVLAGSNTGELFF
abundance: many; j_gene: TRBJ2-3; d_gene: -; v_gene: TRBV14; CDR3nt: TGTGCCAGCAGCCATGGGGGGACGACAGATACGCAGTATTTT; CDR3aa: CASSHGGTTDTQYF
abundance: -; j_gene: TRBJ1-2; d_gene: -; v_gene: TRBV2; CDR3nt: TGTGCCAGCTCGACAGGCGTCTATGGCTACACCTTC; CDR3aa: CASSTGVYGYTF
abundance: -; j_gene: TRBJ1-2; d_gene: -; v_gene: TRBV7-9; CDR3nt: TGTGCCAGCAGCTTAGCTGGCTTAGCTAACTATGGCTACACCTTC; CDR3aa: CASSLAGLANYGYTF
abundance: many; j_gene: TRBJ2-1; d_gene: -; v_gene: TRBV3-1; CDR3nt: TGTGCCAGCAGTCAAGACAACAGGGCGGTCAATGAGCAGTTCTTC; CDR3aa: CASSQDNRAVNEQFF
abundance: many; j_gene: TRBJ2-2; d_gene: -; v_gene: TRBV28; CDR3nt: TGTGCCAGCAGGTCAGGGAGCACCGGGGAGCTGTTTTTT; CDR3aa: CASRSGSTGELFF
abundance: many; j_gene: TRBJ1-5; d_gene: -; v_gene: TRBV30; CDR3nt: TGTGCCTGGAGTAAAGGGAAGAATCAGCCCCAGCATTTT; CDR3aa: CAWSKGKNQPQHF
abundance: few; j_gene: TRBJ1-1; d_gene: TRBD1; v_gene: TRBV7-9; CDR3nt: TGTGCCAGCAGGCATTCCCAGGGGGCTGACACTGAAGCTTTCTTT; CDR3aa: CASRHSQGADTEAFF
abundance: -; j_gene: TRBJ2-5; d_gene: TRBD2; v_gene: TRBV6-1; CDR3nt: TGTGCCAGCAGTGATTGGCTAGCGGGATCCGAGACCCAGTACTTC; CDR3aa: CASSDWLAGSETQYF
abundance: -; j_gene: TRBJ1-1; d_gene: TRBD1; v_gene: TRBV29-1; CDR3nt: TGCAGCGTTGGGGTGGGGACAGGGATGTACACTGAAGCTTTCTTT; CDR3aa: CSVGVGTGMYTEAFF
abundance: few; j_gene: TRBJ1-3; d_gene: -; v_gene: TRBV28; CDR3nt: TGTGCCAGCAATCGCCCAGGGACCGGAAACACCATATATTTT; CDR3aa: CASNRPGTGNTIYF
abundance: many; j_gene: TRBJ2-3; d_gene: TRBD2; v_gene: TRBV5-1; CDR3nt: TGCGCCAGCAGCTTTTGGAAGCTAGCGGGGGGTGAAACAGATACGCAGTATTTT; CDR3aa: CASSFWKLAGGETDTQYF
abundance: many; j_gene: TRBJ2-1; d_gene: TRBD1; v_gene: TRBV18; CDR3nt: TGTGCCAGCTCAAGAGACAGGGTCTACAATGAGCAGTTCTTC; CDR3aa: CASSRDRVYNEQFF
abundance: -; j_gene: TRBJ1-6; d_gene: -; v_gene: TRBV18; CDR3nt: TGTGCCAGCTCACGGAAAAGCTCCTATAATTCACCCCTCCACTTT; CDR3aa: CASSRKSSYNSPLHF
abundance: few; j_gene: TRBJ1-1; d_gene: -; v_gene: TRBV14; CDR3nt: TGTGCCAGCAGCCAAGAATGGGATGATGAAGCTTTCTTT; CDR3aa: CASSQEWDDEAFF
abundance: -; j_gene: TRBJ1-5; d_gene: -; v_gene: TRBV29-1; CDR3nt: TGCAGCGTTGAAACCGCACAGGTAAATCAGCCCCAGCATTTT; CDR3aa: CSVETAQVNQPQHF
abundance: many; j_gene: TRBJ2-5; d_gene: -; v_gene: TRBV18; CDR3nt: TGTGCCAGCTCACCCAACCGGGAGACCCAGTACTTC; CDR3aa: CASSPNRETQYF
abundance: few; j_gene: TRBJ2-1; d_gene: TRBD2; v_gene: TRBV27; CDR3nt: TGTGCCAGCAGTTTCACTAGCGGGAGGGCCAATGAGCAGTTCTTC; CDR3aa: CASSFTSGRANEQFF
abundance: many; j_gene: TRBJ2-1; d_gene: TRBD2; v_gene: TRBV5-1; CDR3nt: TGCGCCACCTCCGGGACTAACAATGAGCAGTTCTTC; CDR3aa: CATSGTNNEQFF
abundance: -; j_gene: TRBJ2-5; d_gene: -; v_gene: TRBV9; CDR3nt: TGTGCCAGCAGCCCAGCTAGCGTGTCGGCAGGGACCCAGTACTTC; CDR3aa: CASSPASVSAGTQYF
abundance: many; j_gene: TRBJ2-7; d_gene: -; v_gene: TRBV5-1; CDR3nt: TGCGCCAGCAGCTTTTCCCCGCCCTACGAGCAGTACTTC; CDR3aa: CASSFSPPYEQYF
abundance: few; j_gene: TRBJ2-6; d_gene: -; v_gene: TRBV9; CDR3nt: TGTGCCAGCAGCGTAGGATTAGGGAGCTCTGGGGCCAACGTCCTGACTTTC; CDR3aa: CASSVGLGSSGANVLTF
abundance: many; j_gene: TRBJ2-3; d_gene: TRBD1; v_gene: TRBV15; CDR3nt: TGTGCCACCAGGTCGACAGGGTCAGATACGCAGTATTTT; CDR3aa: CATRSTGSDTQYF
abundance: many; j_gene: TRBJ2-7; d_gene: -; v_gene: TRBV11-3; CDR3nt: TGTGCCAGCAGCTCTACGCAACGGGTTAGCACCTACGAGCAGTACTTC; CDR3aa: CASSSTQRVSTYEQYF
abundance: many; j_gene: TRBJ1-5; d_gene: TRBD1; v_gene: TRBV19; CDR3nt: TGTGCCAGTAGTATACCAGGGGGTGGACAGCCCCAGCATTTT; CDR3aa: CASSIPGGGQPQHF
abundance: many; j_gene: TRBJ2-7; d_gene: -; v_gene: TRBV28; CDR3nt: TGTGCCAGCAGTTTAGGGTGGTACGAGCAGTACTTC; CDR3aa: CASSLGWYEQYF
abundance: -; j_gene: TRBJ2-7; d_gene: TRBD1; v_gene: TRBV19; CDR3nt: TGTGCCAGTAGAAGGGACAGGGAGGCGTCACGCGAGCAGTACTTC; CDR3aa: CASRRDREASREQYF
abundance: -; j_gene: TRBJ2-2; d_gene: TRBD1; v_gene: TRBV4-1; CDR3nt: TGCGCCAGCAGCCCCGGCACAGGGGTCCGGACCGGGGAGCTGTTTTTT; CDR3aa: CASSPGTGVRTGELFF
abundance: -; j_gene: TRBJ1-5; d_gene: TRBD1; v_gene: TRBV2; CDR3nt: TGTGCCAGCCTAGGTGGACAGGGCTATCAGCCCCAGCATTTT; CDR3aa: CASLGGQGYQPQHF
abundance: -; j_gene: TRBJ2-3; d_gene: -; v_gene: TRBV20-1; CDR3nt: TGCAGTGCCTATGGACCAGGGGTTACAGATACGCAGTATTTT; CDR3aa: CSAYGPGVTDTQYF
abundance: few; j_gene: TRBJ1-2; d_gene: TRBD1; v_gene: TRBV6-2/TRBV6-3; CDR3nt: TGTGCCAGCAGTTACGGGACAGCTAACTATGGCTACACCTTC; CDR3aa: CASSYGTANYGYTF
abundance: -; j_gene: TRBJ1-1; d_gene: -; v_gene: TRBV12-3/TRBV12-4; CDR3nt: TGTGCCAGCAGCCCCTCTAGGTTAGGGATGAGCACTGAAGCTTTCTTT; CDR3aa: CASSPSRLGMSTEAFF
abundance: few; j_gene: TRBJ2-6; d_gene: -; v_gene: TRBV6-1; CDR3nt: TGTGCCAGCACGCAGGGCCGCTCTGGGGCCAACGTCCTGACTTTC; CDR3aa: CASTQGRSGANVLTF
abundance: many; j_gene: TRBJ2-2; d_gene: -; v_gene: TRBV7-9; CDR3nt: TGTGCCAGCAGCTTATTCAGGGCCTCGAACACCGGGGAGCTGTTTTTT; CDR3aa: CASSLFRASNTGELFF